One and the same sample provided the 18 T cell receptor beta chains below, sequenced in a study of cytomegalovirus exposure and HLA in healthy donors. The assay was immunoSEQ multiplex PCR, and TCRdb's table has in-frame clones only and misses some. The sample has 190,000 or so clones, 80% to 85% seen once. Sequencing used PBMCs. The receptors originated from a woman aged 18 to 35 in good health and CMV-seropositive.

The chain joins TRBV19 to TRBJ2-1, with D possibly matching TRBD1 (5 bases). The length of the CDR3 is 13 residues. Trimming stripped 5 bases from V and 3 bases from J, with 8 bases between. CDR1 is LNHDA and CDR2 is SQIVND in the germline V gene (reference sequence). CDR3 amino acids: CASSRQGYNEQFF. The CDR3 DNA is TGTGCCAGTAGTCGCCAGGGCTACAATGAGCAGTTCTTC. Full variable domain (rest looked up from reference TRBV19 and TRBJ2-1): DGGITQSPKYLFRKEGQNVTLSCEQNLNHDAMYWYRQDPGQGLRLIYYSQIVNDFQKGDIAEGYSVSREKKESFPLTVTSAQKNPTAFYLCASSRQGYNEQFFGPGTRLTVL.

The chain joins TRBV21-1 to TRBJ2-2; the D call TRBD2 from the table was never checked on the DNA. TRBV21-1 is assigned pseudogene status. This CDR3 region has 13 residues. The CDR3 DNA reads TGTGCCAGCAGCGGGGGAGGAACCGGGGAGCTGTTTTTT. Translation gives CASSGGGTGELFF.

This clone was seen ten or more times. The rearrangement links TRBV5-1 to TRBJ1-6; 8 bases fit TRBD1. The CDR3 has 15 amino acids. Germline V gene sequence: CDR1 SGHRS, CDR2 YFSETQ. V was pared by 3 bases and J by 7 bases, with 6 bases of the junction left unmatched. CDR3 bases: TGCGCCAGCAGCTCGTCAACAGGGGGGAATTCACCCCTCCACTTT. Its translation: CASSSSTGGNSPLHF.

CDR3 sequence reads: CASSQAGTATGELFF. The CDR3 DNA sequence: TGCGCCAGCAGCCAAGCGGGGACAGCTACCGGGGAGCTGTTTTTT. The chain carries TRBV4-1 and TRBJ2-2; 7 positions agree with TRBD1. This CDR3 contains 15 residues. V was pared by 1 base and J by 5 bases, with 4 bases of the junction left unmatched. Germline CDR1 MGHRA, CDR2 YSYEKL.

The chain couples TRBV5-1 to TRBJ1-3, with a tentative D call TRBD1 (5 bases). Germline-derived CDR1 and CDR2 are SGHRS and YFSETQ. V shed 4 bases and J shed 2 bases, with 13 bases lying between them. The CDR3 length is 15 residues. This CDR3 reads CASSPERGAGNTIYF. The DNA of the CDR3 is TGCGCCAGCAGCCCCGAACGGGGGGCTGGAAACACCATATATTTT. The whole variable domain, filled in from reference TRBV5-1 and TRBJ1-3, reads KAGVTQTPRYLIKTRGQQVTLSCSPISGHRSVSWYQQTPGQGLQFLFEYFSETQRNKGNFPGRFSGRQFSNSRSEMNVSTLELGDSALYLCASSPERGAGNTIYFGEGSWLTVV.

The chain is built from TRBV29-1 and TRBJ2-3; D is ambiguous. This CDR3 region has 13 residues. Per germline, CDR1 SQVTM and CDR2 ANQGSEA. V was shortened by 7 bases and J by 2 bases, with 13 bases between the two germline ends. The DNA for the CDR3 is TGCAGCGCTAACCCCCCGGTCACAGATACGCAGTATTTT. Its protein is CSANPPVTDTQYF.

The rearrangement joins TRBV14 to TRBJ2-2, with a possible D match to TRBD2 (6 bases). Germline CDR1 and CDR2: SGHDN and FVKESK. There are 13 residues in the CDR3. V lost 8 bases and J lost 1, with 8 bases in between. The CDR3 sequence is CASEEGNTGELFF. DNA of the CDR3: TGTGCCAGCGAGGAGGGGAACACCGGGGAGCTGTTTTTT. Looking up the rest from reference TRBV14 and TRBJ2-2 gives the full variable domain: EAGVTQFPSHSVIEKGQTVTLRCDPISGHDNLYWYRRVMGKEIKFLLHFVKESKQDESGMPNNRFLAERTGGTYSTLKVQPAELEDSGVYFCASEEGNTGELFFGEGSRLTVL.

The CDR3 spells CASSPGGPYYGYTF. The CDR3 nucleotides are TGTGCCAGCAGCCCAGGGGGTCCGTACTATGGCTACACCTTC. The gene calls are TRBV27 and TRBJ1-2, with TRBD1 matching over 7 bases. This CDR3 has 14 amino acids. Germline-derived CDR1 and CDR2 are MNHEY and SMNVEV (reference sequence). V lost 6 bases to trimming and J lost 3 bases; unmatched junction nucleotides: 7.

The chain recombines TRBV5-1 with TRBJ1-2, with 7 bases aligning to TRBD1. Germline CDR1 SGHRS, CDR2 YFSETQ. The CDR3 totals 14 residues. Unmatched junction bases numbered 2, after V lost 0 bases and J lost 3 bases. The DNA of the CDR3 is TGCGCCAGCAGCTTGGGGGACAGAGACTATGGCTACACCTTC. This codes for CASSLGDRDYGYTF. The complete variable domain, with remaining parts taken from reference TRBV5-1 and TRBJ1-2, reads KAGVTQTPRYLIKTRGQQVTLSCSPISGHRSVSWYQQTPGQGLQFLFEYFSETQRNKGNFPGRFSGRQFSNSRSEMNVSTLELGDSALYLCASSLGDRDYGYTFGSGTRLTVV.

This clone has just one count. V usage is TRBV19 and J usage is TRBJ1-5; TRBD1 aligns across 9 bases. After removal of 7 bases from V and 0 bases from J, the junction contained 7 bases not matched to a gene. The germline CDR1 and CDR2 sequences are LNHDA and SQIVND (reference sequence). This CDR3 is 16 amino acids long. The DNA for the CDR3 is TGTGCCAGTACCCGGAAGACAGGGGGTAGCAATCAGCCCCAGCATTTT. Protein product: CASTRKTGGSNQPQHF.

This clone was seen ten or more times. The J gene is TRBJ2-5, the V gene TRBV10-3; no reliable D call. The CDR3 is made up of 11 amino acids. Germline V gene data show CDR1 as ENHRY and CDR2 as SYGVKD. Trimming shortened V by 10 bases and J by 1 base, and 7 bases separated the two germline ends. The CDR3 sequence: CATRAQETQYF. Written as DNA, the CDR3 is TGTGCCACCCGAGCCCAAGAGACCCAGTACTTC.

About this clone: Other DNA sequences in this specimen translate into the identical CDR3. This chain links TRBV4-3 with TRBJ1-1, with unresolved D. This CDR3 is built from 13 residues. Germline V lookup: CDR1 LGHNA, CDR2 YSLEER. The V end was cut by 0 bases, the J end by 1 base, with 3 bases between. In nucleotides, the CDR3 is TGCGCCAGCAGCCAAGATCGGAACACTGAAGCTTTCTTT. This translates into CASSQDRNTEAFF.

This chain connects TRBV5-1 to TRBJ1-1; D is unclear. Germline CDR1 and CDR2: SGHRS and YFSETQ. With 5 bases removed from V and 1 base from J, the gap between germline ends came to 12 bases. The length of the CDR3 is 14 residues. The CDR3 region is CASSNPGRNTEAFF. As DNA, the CDR3 is TGCGCCAGCAGTAATCCTGGCAGGAACACTGAAGCTTTCTTT.

V usage is TRBV2 and J usage is TRBJ2-4; 7 bases map to TRBD1. CDR3 length: 17 residues. V shed 5 bases and J 2 bases; nucleotides not matched to a gene: 12. Germline CDR1 and CDR2: SNHLY and FYNNEI. CDR3 sequence (DNA): TGTGCCAGCAGTCCAACTGAACCGGGACAGCCCAAAAACATTCAGTACTTC. Residues: CASSPTEPGQPKNIQYF.

This sequence joins TRBV5-1 and TRBJ1-1; no clear D gene. Per the germline V gene, CDR1 is SGHRS and CDR2 is YFSETQ. The ends were cut back, 4 bases at V and 0 bases at J, with 19 bases in the middle. The CDR3 loop spans 17 amino acids. The CDR3 is CASSRYREGGMNTEAFF. CDR3 coding DNA: TGCGCCAGCAGCCGGTATCGGGAGGGAGGGATGAACACTGAAGCTTTCTTT.

This chain joins TRBV6-6 and TRBJ2-7; maybe TRBD1 (6 bases). The length of the CDR3 is 14 residues. Per the germline V gene, CDR1 is MNHNY and CDR2 is SVGAGI (reference sequence). Trimming took off 5 bases at V and 2 bases at J, with 13 bases between the two ends. Here the CDR3 DNA reads TGTGCCAGCAGTCGGACAGACCCCCCCTACGAGCAGTACTTC. This encodes CASSRTDPPYEQYF.

V and J are TRBV2 and TRBJ2-7; 9 bases align to TRBD1. This CDR3 spans 13 amino acids. With 6 bases clipped from V and 6 bases from J, the junction kept 6 bases outside the gene matches. Germline lookup yields CDR1 SNHLY and CDR2 FYNNEI. The CDR3 spells CASRQGASREQYF. The CDR3 DNA follows: TGTGCCAGCAGACAGGGGGCTTCTCGCGAGCAGTACTTC.

The gene calls are TRBV2 and TRBJ1-2; possibly TRBD1 for D (6 bases). CDR1 and CDR2 from the germline V gene are SNHLY and FYNNEI. This CDR3 has 12 residues. Trimming took off 3 bases at V and 4 bases at J, with 6 bases between the two ends. DNA for the CDR3: TGTGCCAGCAGTGAGGACAGCTATGGCTACACCTTC. Its protein is CASSEDSYGYTF.